Presented here are 5 T cell receptor beta chains from one specimen sequenced in a study of shared clonotypes between healthy human individuals. The method was immunoSEQ multiplex PCR; TCRdb's version includes in-frame clones alone and lacks a portion of them. The sample holds roughly 810,000 clones; roughly 96% are singletons and the top ten take roughly 0.23%. Naive CD8 isolation took CD45RO-negative cells positively selected for CCR7 and excluded terminally differentiated effector memory CD45RA+ cells. Sequencing was carried out using naive CD8+ T cells sorted from blood. The receptors were sampled from a young man in good health.

V and J are TRBV28 and TRBJ2-7; 9 bases match TRBD2. V gave up 4 bases and J gave up 2 bases; unmatched junction bases: 9. The CDR3 is made up of 16 amino acids. CDR1 is MDHEN and CDR2 is SYDVKM in the germline V gene. Here the CDR3 DNA reads TGTGCCAGCAGTTCCCCCCGACTAGCGGTTACCTACGAGCAGTACTTC. Protein: CASSSPRLAVTYEQYF.

The chain links TRBV29-1 to TRBJ1-2; D uncertain. The CDR3 has 13 amino acids. Trimming took 6 bases from V and 3 from J, leaving 14 bases between them. Germline assignment: CDR1 SQVTM and CDR2 ANQGSEA. CDR3 coding DNA: TGCAGCGTCGGGGAAAACCCGGACTATGGCTACACCTTC. It codes for CSVGENPDYGYTF. The full variable domain, in which reference TRBV29-1 and TRBJ1-2 provide the parts outside the CDR3, is SAVISQKPSRDICQRGTSLTIQCQVDSQVTMMFWYRQQPGQSLTLIATANQGSEATYESGFVIDKFPISRPNLTFSTLTVSNMSPEDSSIYLCSVGENPDYGYTFGSGTRLTVV.

The rearrangement joins TRBV9 to TRBJ2-2; 8 bases line up with TRBD2. Trimming at V came to 0 bases and at J to 5 bases, leaving 0 bases not matched to a gene. Per the germline V gene, CDR1 is SGDLS and CDR2 is YYNGEE. The CDR3 sequence is 14 residues long. CDR3 sequence: CASSVGGRTGELFF. CDR3 nucleotides: TGTGCCAGCAGCGTAGGCGGGAGGACCGGGGAGCTGTTTTTT.

This chain uses TRBV4-1 with TRBJ2-5; D ambiguous. V was cut by 1 base and J by 2 bases, with 11 bases left in between. This CDR3 has 15 residues. CDR1 and CDR2 from the germline V gene are MGHRA and YSYEKL. CDR3 region: CASSQVPENQETQYF. For the CDR3, the DNA is TGCGCCAGCAGCCAAGTCCCAGAGAATCAAGAGACCCAGTACTTC.

CDR3 nucleotide sequence: TGTGCCAGCAGCGACAGCAACCGCTACACCTTC. Amino acids: CASSDSNRYTF. This chain links TRBV7-9 with TRBJ1-2, with D maybe TRBD1 (5 bases). V was trimmed by 5 bases and J by 9 bases, leaving 10 bases between them. The germline V gene encodes CDR1 SEHNR and CDR2 FQNEAQ (reference sequence). This CDR3 has 11 residues. Full variable domain (rest looked up from reference TRBV7-9 and TRBJ1-2): DTGVSQNPRHKITKRGQNVTFRCDPISEHNRLYWYRQTLGQGPEFLTYFQNEAQLEKSRLLSDRFSAERPKGSFSTLEIQRTEQGDSAMYLCASSDSNRYTFGSGTRLTVV.